Shown below are 18 T cell receptor beta chains from a single sample sequenced in a study of breast tumors, draining lymph nodes, adjacent tissues. MiXCR, run by TCRdb on the multiplex PCR reads, gives a single entry per CDR3 protein. The sample has about 47,000 distinct CDR3 sequences, 20% to 25% seen once. Source material: breast tumor tissue. Every receptor here comes from a female donor with breast cancer. Some clones in this sample may be carry-over from other donors' samples.

As for this clonotype: It is likely a read error, because the conserved phenylalanine at the end of the CDR3 is missing. V and J are TRBV15 and TRBJ2-5, with unresolved D. This CDR3 has 13 amino acids. Germline CDR1 LNHNV, CDR2 YYDKDF (reference sequence). V was clipped by 2 bases and J by 5 bases, with 9 bases between them. DNA for the CDR3: TGTGCCACCAGCAGAACCCAAAGCGAGACCCAGTACCTC. It translates to CATSRTQSETQYL.

This clonotype occurred many times. V is TRBV6-2 or TRBV6-3 and J is TRBJ1-6; weak D call: TRBD1 (6 bases). The CDR3 is 16 residues long. Germline CDR1 is MNHEY and CDR2 is SVGEGT. Trimming left V 4 bases short and J 8 bases short, with 18 bases between. CDR3 in amino acids: CASSWPGGERYSPLHF. The CDR3 DNA is TGTGCCAGCAGTTGGCCCGGGGGCGAAAGGTATTCACCCCTCCACTTT.

This clonotype has at least ten counts. CDR3 bases: TGTGCCAGCAGCCCTGGAGGGAATGAGCAGTTCTTC. This sequence encodes CASSPGGNEQFF. The chain couples TRBV9 to TRBJ2-1; tentative D call: TRBD2 (6 bases). Germline lookup yields CDR1 SGDLS and CDR2 YYNGEE. V was trimmed by 4 bases and J by 7 bases, leaving 9 bases between them. This CDR3 contains 12 residues.

This clonotype was seen many times. The CDR3 here is CASSLFGGVNNSPLHF. CDR3 in DNA: TGCGCCAGCAGCTTGTTTGGGGGCGTCAATAATTCACCCCTCCACTTT. The chain combines TRBV5-1 with TRBJ1-6, with a tentative D call TRBD1 (6 bases). The germline CDR1 and CDR2 sequences are SGHRS and YFSETQ. V gave up 1 base and J gave up 5 bases, with 13 bases separating them. The CDR3 runs to 16 residues.

A remark on this clonotype: This is likely a read error, given that the CDR3 carries no conserved phenylalanine or tryptophan at its end. The chain couples TRBV27 to TRBJ1-2; D is unresolved. The CDR3 consists of 13 residues. The V end lost 2 bases, the J end lost 0 bases, and 4 bases lay between the germline ends. Germline assignment: CDR1 MNHEY and CDR2 SMNVEV (reference sequence). The CDR3 DNA reads as TGTGCCAGCAGTTTAAATTCTAACTATGGCTACACCCTC. Its protein is CASSLNSNYGYTL.

The chain uses TRBV5-4 and TRBJ2-7; tentative D call: TRBD1 (7 bases). Germline V gives CDR1 SGHNT, CDR2 YYREEE (reference sequence). This CDR3 comprises 13 residues. The germline V and J ends were trimmed by 4 bases and 4 bases, with 12 bases remaining between them. Written as DNA, the CDR3 is TGTGCCAGCAGCCCAGGGGGGAGATACGAGCAGTACTTC. This gives the protein CASSPGGRYEQYF.

This clonotype has a count of ten or more. The chain has TRBV2 and TRBJ2-3; tentative D call: TRBD1 (6 bases). Per germline, CDR1 SNHLY and CDR2 FYNNEI. With 1 base removed from V and 1 base from J, the gap between germline ends came to 12 bases. This CDR3 region has 16 residues. The CDR3 sequence: CASSEGQGFGTDTQYF. CDR3 DNA sequence: TGTGCCAGCAGTGAAGGGCAGGGGTTCGGCACAGATACGCAGTATTTT.

This clonotype was observed a handful of times. This chain joins TRBV3-1 and TRBJ2-3; 14 positions agree with TRBD2. This CDR3 spans 20 amino acids. The V and J ends lost 0 bases and 1 base, in that order; junction bases with no gene match: 9. The germline V gene encodes CDR1 LGHDT and CDR2 YNNKEL (reference sequence). For the CDR3, the DNA is TGTGCCAGCAGCCAAGACCCAGCGACTAGCGGGAGGGCCGGCACAGATACGCAGTATTTT. Its translation: CASSQDPATSGRAGTDTQYF.

As to this clonotype: A much larger clonotype is one base distant, so this may be a read error. V and J are TRBV3-1 and TRBJ1-5; the D is unclear. The CDR3 has 13 amino acids. V lost 0 bases, J lost 7 bases, and 7 bases lay in between. Germline CDR1 and CDR2: LGHDT and YNNKEL (reference sequence). Here the CDR3 reads CASSQDPGQPQHF. As DNA, the CDR3 is TGTGCCAGCAGCCAAGATCCTGGGCAGCCCCAGCATTTT.

This clonotype has at least ten counts. V is TRBV24-1 and J is TRBJ2-7, with D perhaps being TRBD1 or TRBD2 (6 bases each). The CDR3 is 17 residues long. V lost 4 bases to trimming and J lost 5 bases, with 23 bases between them. Per germline, CDR1 KGHDR and CDR2 SFDVKD. CDR3: CATSEGGLKTGSNEQYF. DNA of the CDR3: TGTGCCACCAGTGAAGGGGGGTTAAAAACAGGTTCCAACGAGCAGTACTTC.

The CDR3 spells CATSPGLAGASYEQYF. For the CDR3, the DNA is TGTGCCACCAGTCCGGGACTAGCGGGGGCCTCCTACGAGCAGTACTTC. V and J are TRBV13 and TRBJ2-7, with 14 bases matching TRBD2. This CDR3 comprises 16 residues. The V and J ends lost 10 bases and 0 bases, in that order; junction bases with no gene match: 8. In germline, CDR1 is PRHDT, CDR2 FYEKMQ (reference sequence).

Many counts were recorded for this clonotype. J is TRBJ2-7 and V is TRBV19, with D uncertain. The CDR3 extends over 12 amino acids. V lost 6 bases to trimming and J lost 2 bases, with 8 bases between them. The V gene's germline CDR1 is LNHDA and CDR2 SQIVND (reference sequence). The chain's CDR3 is CASRGSTYEQYF. The CDR3 nucleotides read TGTGCCAGTAGAGGGTCAACCTACGAGCAGTACTTC.

As regards this clonotype: The junction and the germline gene differ at one end; a read error may be behind it. This chain connects TRBV18 to TRBJ2-5; D could derive from TRBD1 or TRBD2 (5 bases each). The CDR3 runs 13 residues. Germline V gives CDR1 KGHSH, CDR2 LQKENI. The DNA for the CDR3 is TGTGCCAGCTCACCCGGGGCCCAAGAGGCCCAGTACTTC. It codes for CASSPGAQEAQYF. Full variable domain (missing parts from reference TRBV18 and TRBJ2-5): NAGVMQNPRHLVRRRGQEARLRCSPMKGHSHVYWYRQLPEEGLKFMVYLQKENIIDESGMPKERFSAEFPKEGPSILRIQQVVRGDSAAYFCASSPGAQEAQYFGPGTRLLVL.

This clonotype was counted at least ten times. This chain uses TRBV5-8 with TRBJ2-7; D not resolved. The CDR3 has 14 residues. CDR1 is SGHTS, CDR2 YDEGEE, per germline. V was shortened by 4 bases and J by 2 bases, with 13 bases between the two germline ends. CDR3 bases: TGTGCCAGCAGCATTGGATCTGAGACCTACGAGCAGTACTTC. This translates into CASSIGSETYEQYF.

The chain employs TRBV19 and TRBJ1-4; TRBD1 is a possible D gene (5 bases). V lost 3 bases to trimming and J lost 4 bases, with 21 bases between them. The CDR3 has 18 amino acids. Germline CDR1 is LNHDA and CDR2 is SQIVND (reference sequence). CDR3 DNA sequence: TGTGCCAGTAGTATTTCGGTCAGGGCCCCAACACTTAATGAAAAACTGTTTTTT. Translation: CASSISVRAPTLNEKLFF.

This clonotype showed up many times. This chain joins TRBV10-2 and TRBJ2-3, with TRBD2 matching over 9 bases. Germline V gene data show CDR1 as WSHSY and CDR2 as SAAADI. The CDR3 runs to 16 residues. Trimming took 6 bases from V and 1 from J; bases not matched to a gene: 8. The CDR3, as DNA: TGCGCCAGCAGGAGGACTAGCGACGCGGGCACAGATACGCAGTATTTT. Amino acids: CASRRTSDAGTDTQYF.

A remark on this clonotype: Possible read error: a much larger clone is one base away. This rearrangement joins TRBV2 to TRBJ1-5; D possibly corresponds to TRBD1 (5 bases). The germline V gene encodes CDR1 SNHLY and CDR2 FYNNEI. There are 13 residues in the CDR3. The V end was cut by 4 bases, the J end by 10 bases, with 14 bases between. The CDR3 region is CASSGGGVGPQHF. CDR3 DNA: TGTGCCAGCAGTGGGGGGGGTGTTGGACCCCAGCATTTT.

In this sample, this clonotype turned up many times. This sequence joins TRBV6-1 and TRBJ1-2; unclear D gene. The germline gives CDR1 MNHNS, CDR2 SASEGT. V was pared by 1 base and J by 4 bases, with 7 bases between. This CDR3 spans 13 amino acids. As DNA, the CDR3 is TGTGCCAGCAGTGAAGTAGGAGTCTATGGCTACACCTTC. This translates into CASSEVGVYGYTF.